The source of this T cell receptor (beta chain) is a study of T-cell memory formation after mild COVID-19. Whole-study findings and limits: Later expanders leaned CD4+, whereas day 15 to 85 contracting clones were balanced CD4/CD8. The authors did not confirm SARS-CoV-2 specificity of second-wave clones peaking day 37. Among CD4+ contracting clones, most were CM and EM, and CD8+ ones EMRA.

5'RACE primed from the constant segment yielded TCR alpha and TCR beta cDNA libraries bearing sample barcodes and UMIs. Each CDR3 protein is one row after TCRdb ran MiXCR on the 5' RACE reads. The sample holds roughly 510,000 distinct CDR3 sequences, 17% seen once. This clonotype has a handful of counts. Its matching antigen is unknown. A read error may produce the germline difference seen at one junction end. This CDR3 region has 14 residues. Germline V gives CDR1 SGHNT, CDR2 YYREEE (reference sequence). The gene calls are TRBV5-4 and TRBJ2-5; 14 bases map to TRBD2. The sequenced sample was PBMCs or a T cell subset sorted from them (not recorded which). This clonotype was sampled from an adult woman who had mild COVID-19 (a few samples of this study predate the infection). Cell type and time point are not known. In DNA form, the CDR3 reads TGTGCCAGCAGCTTCGGGACTAGCGGGGGTTCGGACTCCTTC. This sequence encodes CASSFGTSGGSDSF.